Below, 10 T cell receptor beta chains from the same sample are listed, as sequenced in a study of blood T cell repertoires in COVID-19. TCRdb's copy holds only in-frame clones and misses some; the assay was immunoSEQ multiplex PCR. The data contain about 140,000 clones, more than 75% of them singletons. Sequenced sample: peripheral blood. Every receptor here comes from a man between 60 and 75 years old who had recovered from COVID-19.

The V gene is TRBV24-1, the J gene TRBJ2-1; 7 nucleotides agree with TRBD1. J lost 7 bases, V lost 1 base, and 6 bases had no gene match. Germline V gene sequence: CDR1 KGHDR, CDR2 SFDVKD. CDR3 size: 15 residues. The CDR3 coding sequence is TGTGCCACCAGTGATTTTGGCAGGGGGTGGAATGAGCAGTTCTTC. Amino acid sequence: CATSDFGRGWNEQFF.

This rearrangement joins TRBV9 to TRBJ2-3, with 9 bases that match TRBD1. The CDR3 is 17 amino acids. V shed 1 base, J shed 1 base, and the junction held 7 bases outside the gene matches. Germline lookup yields CDR1 SGDLS and CDR2 YYNGEE. CDR3 sequence reads: CASSVTGGARGTDTQYF. In nucleotides, the CDR3 is TGTGCCAGCAGCGTAACAGGGGGCGCGCGGGGCACAGATACGCAGTATTTT.

This CDR3 reads CASSQGMNTEAFF. Written as DNA, the CDR3 is TGTGCCAGCTCCCAGGGCATGAACACTGAAGCTTTCTTT. The V gene is TRBV18, the J gene TRBJ1-1; D is possibly TRBD1 (5 bases). V was clipped by 6 bases and J by 0 bases, with 8 bases between them. The germline V gene has CDR1 KGHSH and CDR2 LQKENI. CDR3 length: 13 residues.

This clone occurred once. The CDR3 spells CASSTRTSGTETQYF. CDR3 DNA sequence: TGTGCCAGTAGTACGCGGACTAGCGGGACAGAGACCCAGTACTTC. The chain couples TRBV19 to TRBJ2-5, with 12 positions matching TRBD2. CDR1 and CDR2 (germline): LNHDA, SQIVND (reference sequence). J gave up 4 bases and V 4 bases, and 4 bases lay outside the gene matches. The CDR3 is 15 amino acids.

The chain carries TRBV19 and TRBJ2-4; D is perhaps TRBD1 (6 bases). From germline, CDR1 is LNHDA and CDR2 SQIVND (reference sequence). This CDR3 contains 15 residues. Between the trimmed V and J ends, which lost 3 bases and 3 bases, there was a span of 12 bases. The CDR3: CASSIRGEDKNIQYF. DNA of the CDR3: TGTGCCAGTAGTATCAGGGGAGAGGACAAAAACATTCAGTACTTC. Filled out from reference TRBV19 and TRBJ2-4, the complete variable domain reads DGGITQSPKYLFRKEGQNVTLSCEQNLNHDAMYWYRQDPGQGLRLIYYSQIVNDFQKGDIAEGYSVSREKKESFPLTVTSAQKNPTAFYLCASSIRGEDKNIQYFGAGTRLSVL.

V usage is TRBV6-6 and J usage is TRBJ2-7; 11 nucleotides line up with TRBD1. Trimming cost V 4 bases and J 4 bases; bases outside gene matches: 3. Germline V gene lookup returns CDR1 MNHNY and CDR2 SVGAGI (reference sequence). The CDR3 length is 14 residues. CDR3 nucleotide sequence: TGTGCCAGCAGTTGGACAGGGGGCGGGTACGAGCAGTACTTC. This codes for CASSWTGGGYEQYF.

This rearrangement joins TRBV6-2 or TRBV6-3 to TRBJ1-1; D might be TRBD1 (5 bases). The CDR3 length is 12 residues. Trimming cost V 2 bases and J 11 bases, with 12 bases left between them. Germline CDR1 and CDR2: MNHEY and SVGEGT. CDR3 nucleotide sequence: TGTGCCAGCAGTTACCGGGACTTGCTGGCTTTCTTT. Protein: CASSYRDLLAFF.

This chain connects TRBV19 to TRBJ2-1; 9 bases agree with TRBD2. Germline CDR1 and CDR2: LNHDA and SQIVND (reference sequence). The CDR3 runs to 16 residues. V trimming: 3 bases; J trimming: 5 bases; junction bases outside the gene matches: 8. CDR3 DNA: TGTGCCAGTAGTATGGAAGCGGGAGGCCTGCACAATGAGCAGTTCTTC. Translated: CASSMEAGGLHNEQFF.

The rearrangement links TRBV18 to TRBJ1-1; maybe TRBD1 (6 bases). Germline V gives CDR1 KGHSH, CDR2 LQKENI. The CDR3 is 15 amino acids. V dropped 3 bases and J dropped 1 base, with 12 bases sitting between them. CDR3 region: CASSPPGVENTEAFF. The CDR3 DNA follows: TGTGCCAGCTCACCTCCAGGGGTTGAGAACACTGAAGCTTTCTTT.

The V gene is TRBV27, the J gene TRBJ1-4, with no clear D. V dropped 6 bases and J dropped 8 bases, with 19 bases sitting between them. CDR1 and CDR2 from the germline V gene are MNHEY and SMNVEV (reference sequence). The CDR3 runs 15 residues. The CDR3 loop reads CASSFRGREWEKLFF. The CDR3 nucleotides are TGTGCCAGCAGCTTTCGAGGACGGGAATGGGAAAAACTGTTTTTT. Together with reference TRBV27 and TRBJ1-4, the CDR3 gives the full variable domain: EAQVTQNPRYLITVTGKKLTVTCSQNMNHEYMSWYRQDPGLGLRQIYYSMNVEVTDKGDVPEGYKVSRKEKRNFPLILESPSPNQTSLYFCASSFRGREWEKLFFGSGTQLSVL.